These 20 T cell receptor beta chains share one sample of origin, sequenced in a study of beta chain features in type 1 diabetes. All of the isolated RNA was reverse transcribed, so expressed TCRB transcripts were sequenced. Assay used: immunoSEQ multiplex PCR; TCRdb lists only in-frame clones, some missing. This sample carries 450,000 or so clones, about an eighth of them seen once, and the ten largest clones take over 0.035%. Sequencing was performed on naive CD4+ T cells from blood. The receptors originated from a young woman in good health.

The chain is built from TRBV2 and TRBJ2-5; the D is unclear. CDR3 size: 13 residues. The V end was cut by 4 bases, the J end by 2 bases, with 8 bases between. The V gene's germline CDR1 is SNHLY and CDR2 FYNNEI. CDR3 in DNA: TGTGCCAGCAGTGGATTTCGGCAAGAGACCCAGTACTTC. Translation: CASSGFRQETQYF.

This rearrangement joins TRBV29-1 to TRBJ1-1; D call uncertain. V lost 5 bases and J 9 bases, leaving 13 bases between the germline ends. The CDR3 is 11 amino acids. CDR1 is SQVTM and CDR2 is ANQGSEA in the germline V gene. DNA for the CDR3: TGCAGCGTTCAACCGGGAGCTCAAGCTTTCTTT. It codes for CSVQPGAQAFF.

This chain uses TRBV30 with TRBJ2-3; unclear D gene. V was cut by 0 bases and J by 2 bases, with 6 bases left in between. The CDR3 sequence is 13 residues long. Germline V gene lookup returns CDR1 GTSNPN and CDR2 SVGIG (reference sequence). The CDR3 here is CAWSVTPTDTQYF. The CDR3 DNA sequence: TGTGCCTGGAGTGTAACTCCCACAGATACGCAGTATTTT.

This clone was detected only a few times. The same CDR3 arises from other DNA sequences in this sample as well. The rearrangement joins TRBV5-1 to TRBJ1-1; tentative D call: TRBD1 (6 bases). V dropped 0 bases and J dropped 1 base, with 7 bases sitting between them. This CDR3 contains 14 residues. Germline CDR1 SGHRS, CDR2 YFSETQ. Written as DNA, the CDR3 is TGCGCCAGCAGCTTGGACAGGGCGAACACTGAAGCTTTCTTT. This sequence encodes CASSLDRANTEAFF.

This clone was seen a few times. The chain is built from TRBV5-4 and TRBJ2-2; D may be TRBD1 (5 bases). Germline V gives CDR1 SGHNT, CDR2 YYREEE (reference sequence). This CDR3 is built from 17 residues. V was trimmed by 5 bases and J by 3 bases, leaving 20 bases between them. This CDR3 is CASSQQSKGSYTGELFF. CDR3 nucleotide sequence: TGTGCCAGCAGTCAACAGAGCAAGGGGTCCTACACCGGGGAGCTGTTTTTT. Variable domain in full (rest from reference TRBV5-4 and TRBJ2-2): ETGVTQSPTHLIKTRGQQVTLRCSSQSGHNTVSWYQQALGQGPQFIFQYYREEENGRGNFPPRFSGLQFPNYSSELNVNALELDDSALYLCASSQQSKGSYTGELFFGEGSRLTVL.

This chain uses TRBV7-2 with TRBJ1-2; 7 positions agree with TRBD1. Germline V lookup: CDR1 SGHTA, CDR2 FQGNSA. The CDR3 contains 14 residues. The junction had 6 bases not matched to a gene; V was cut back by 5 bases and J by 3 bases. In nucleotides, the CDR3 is TGTGCCAGCAGCCCACCGACAGGGCACTATGGCTACACCTTC. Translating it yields CASSPPTGHYGYTF.

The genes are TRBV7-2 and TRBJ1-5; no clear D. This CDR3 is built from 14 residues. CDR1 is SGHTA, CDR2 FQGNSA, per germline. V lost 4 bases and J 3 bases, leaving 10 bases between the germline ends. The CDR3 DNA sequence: TGTGCCAGCAGCTCCACGGGTGCCAATCAGCCCCAGCATTTT. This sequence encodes CASSSTGANQPQHF. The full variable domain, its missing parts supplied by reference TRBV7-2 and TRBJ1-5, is GAGVSQSPSNKVTEKGKDVELRCDPISGHTALYWYRQSLGQGLEFLIYFQGNSAPDKSGLPSDRFSAERTGGSVSTLTIQRTQQEDSAVYLCASSSTGANQPQHFGDGTRLSIL.

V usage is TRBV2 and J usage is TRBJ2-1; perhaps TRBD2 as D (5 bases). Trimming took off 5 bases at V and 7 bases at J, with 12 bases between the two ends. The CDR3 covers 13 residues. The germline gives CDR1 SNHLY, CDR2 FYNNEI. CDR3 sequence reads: CASSRLTSNEQFF. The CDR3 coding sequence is TGTGCCAGCAGTCGCCTTACTAGTAATGAGCAGTTCTTC.

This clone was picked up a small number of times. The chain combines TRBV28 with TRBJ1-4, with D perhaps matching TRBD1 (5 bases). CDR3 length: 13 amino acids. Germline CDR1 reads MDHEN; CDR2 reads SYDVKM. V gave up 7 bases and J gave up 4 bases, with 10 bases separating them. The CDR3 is CASTGTLNEKLFF. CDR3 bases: TGTGCCAGCACCGGGACCCTTAATGAAAAACTGTTTTTT.

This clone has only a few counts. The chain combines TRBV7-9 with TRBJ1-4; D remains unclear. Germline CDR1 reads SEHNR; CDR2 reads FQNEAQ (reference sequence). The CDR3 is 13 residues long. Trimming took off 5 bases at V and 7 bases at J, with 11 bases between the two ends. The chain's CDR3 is CASSLENVEKLFF. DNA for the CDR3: TGTGCCAGCAGCCTGGAAAATGTTGAAAAACTGTTTTTT.

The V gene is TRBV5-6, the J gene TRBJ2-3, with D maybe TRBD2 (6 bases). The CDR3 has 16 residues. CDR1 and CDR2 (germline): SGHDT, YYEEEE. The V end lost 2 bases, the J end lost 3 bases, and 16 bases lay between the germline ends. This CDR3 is CASSLWGRRITDTQYF. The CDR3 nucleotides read TGTGCCAGCAGCTTATGGGGGAGGCGCATAACAGATACGCAGTATTTT.

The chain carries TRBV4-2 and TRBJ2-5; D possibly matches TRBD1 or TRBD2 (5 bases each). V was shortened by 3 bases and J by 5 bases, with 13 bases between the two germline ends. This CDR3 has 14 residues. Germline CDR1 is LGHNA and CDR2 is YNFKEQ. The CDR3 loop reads CASSQGGDAETQYF. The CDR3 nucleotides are TGTGCCAGCAGCCAGGGTGGGGACGCGGAGACCCAGTACTTC.

The CDR3 region has the DNA TGTGCCAGCAGTGAAGCGGAGACAGGGATAGAAGCTTTCTTT. Its protein is CASSEAETGIEAFF. The V and J genes are TRBV2 and TRBJ1-1; TRBD1 agrees at 7 bases. This CDR3 spans 14 amino acids. Germline trimming cut 0 bases from V and 8 bases from J; bases unmatched to any gene: 6. Germline CDR1 SNHLY, CDR2 FYNNEI.

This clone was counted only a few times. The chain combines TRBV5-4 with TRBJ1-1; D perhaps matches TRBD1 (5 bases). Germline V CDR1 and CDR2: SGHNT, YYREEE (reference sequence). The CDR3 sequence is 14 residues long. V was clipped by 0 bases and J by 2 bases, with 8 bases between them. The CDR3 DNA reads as TGTGCCAGCAGCTTGGGACAGTCAAACACTGAAGCTTTCTTT. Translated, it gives CASSLGQSNTEAFF.

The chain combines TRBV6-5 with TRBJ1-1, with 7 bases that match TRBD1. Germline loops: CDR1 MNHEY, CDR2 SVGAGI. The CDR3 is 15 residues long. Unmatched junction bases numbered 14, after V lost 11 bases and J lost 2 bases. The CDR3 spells CASGSPDRANTEAFF. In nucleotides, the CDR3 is TGTGCCTCAGGGAGCCCCGACAGGGCTAACACTGAAGCTTTCTTT.

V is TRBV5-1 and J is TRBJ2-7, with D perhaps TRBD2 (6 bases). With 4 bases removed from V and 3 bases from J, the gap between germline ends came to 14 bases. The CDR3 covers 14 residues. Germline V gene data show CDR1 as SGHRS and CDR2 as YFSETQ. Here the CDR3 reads CASSPMEGYYEQYF. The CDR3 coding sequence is TGCGCCAGCAGCCCTATGGAGGGCTACTACGAGCAGTACTTC.

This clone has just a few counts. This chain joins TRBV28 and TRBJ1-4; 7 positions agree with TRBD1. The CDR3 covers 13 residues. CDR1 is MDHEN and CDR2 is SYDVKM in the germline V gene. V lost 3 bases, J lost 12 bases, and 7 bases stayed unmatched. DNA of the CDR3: TGTGCCAGCAGTTTTCCCGGGACAGTGGAACTGTTTTTT. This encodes CASSFPGTVELFF.

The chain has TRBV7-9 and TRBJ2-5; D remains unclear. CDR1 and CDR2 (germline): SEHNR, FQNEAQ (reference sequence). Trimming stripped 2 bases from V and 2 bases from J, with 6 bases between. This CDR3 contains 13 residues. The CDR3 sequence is CASSLIGQETQYF. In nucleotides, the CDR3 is TGTGCCAGCAGCTTAATAGGACAAGAGACCCAGTACTTC.

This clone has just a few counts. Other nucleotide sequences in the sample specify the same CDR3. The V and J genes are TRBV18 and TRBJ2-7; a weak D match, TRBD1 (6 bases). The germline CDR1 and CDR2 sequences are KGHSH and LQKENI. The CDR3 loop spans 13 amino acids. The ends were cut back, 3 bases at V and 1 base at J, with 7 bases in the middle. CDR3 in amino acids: CASSPTGSYEQYV. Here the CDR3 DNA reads TGTGCCAGCTCACCCACAGGGTCCTACGAGCAGTACGTC.

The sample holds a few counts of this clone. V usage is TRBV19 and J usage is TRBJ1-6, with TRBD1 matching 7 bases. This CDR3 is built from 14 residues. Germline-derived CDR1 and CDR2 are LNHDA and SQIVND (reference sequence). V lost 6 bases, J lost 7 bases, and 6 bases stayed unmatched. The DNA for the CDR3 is TGTGCCAGTAGCACGACAGGGTTCAATTCACCCCTCCACTTT. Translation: CASSTTGFNSPLHF.